A single sample is the source of the 15 T cell receptor beta chains below, sequenced in a study of PD-L1 blockade in urothelial cancer. Sequencing was performed with immunoSEQ multiplex PCR; in TCRdb, only in-frame clones are kept and a portion is missing. The sample records about 76,000 clones, around 93% being singletons. Time point indicated: peripheral blood 6 weeks after treatment start. The sequencing used PBMCs, collected around atezolizumab (anti-PD-L1) treatment. The receptors originated from a woman aged 80 or over with urothelial cancer.

About this clone: The identical CDR3 is also encoded by other nucleotide sequences in the sample. The chain uses TRBV19 and TRBJ2-7; weak D call: TRBD1 (6 bases). The germline gives CDR1 LNHDA, CDR2 SQIVND (reference sequence). The germline V and J ends were trimmed by 0 bases and 2 bases, with 8 bases remaining between them. There are 14 residues in the CDR3. The CDR3 loop reads CASSIEDRTYEQYF. The CDR3 region has the DNA TGTGCCAGTAGTATAGAGGACAGAACCTACGAGCAGTACTTC. The variable domain in full, completed from reference TRBV19 and TRBJ2-7, reads DGGITQSPKYLFRKEGQNVTLSCEQNLNHDAMYWYRQDPGQGLRLIYYSQIVNDFQKGDIAEGYSVSREKKESFPLTVTSAQKNPTAFYLCASSIEDRTYEQYFGPGTRLTVT.

This rearrangement joins TRBV5-6 to TRBJ2-6; TRBD1 might be the D (6 bases). The CDR3 has 18 residues. Germline V gene data show CDR1 as SGHDT and CDR2 as YYEEEE. V shed 0 bases and J shed 2 bases, with 15 bases lying between them. The CDR3 loop is CASSLETRGSAGANVLTF. In nucleotides, the CDR3 is TGTGCCAGCAGCTTGGAGACCAGGGGATCGGCTGGGGCCAACGTCCTGACTTTC.

The V call is TRBV5-4, the J call TRBJ2-7, with 7 bases that match TRBD2. Germline V CDR1 and CDR2: SGHNT, YYREEE (reference sequence). This CDR3 is built from 16 residues. J was trimmed by 7 bases and V by 4 bases; bases with no gene match: 17. For the CDR3, the DNA is TGTGCCAGCAGCAGACTCCTAGCGGCCCCTACGGGAGAGCAGTACTTC. Amino acid sequence: CASSRLLAAPTGEQYF.

This clone has just one count. This chain uses TRBV7-2 with TRBJ2-1; 10 bases align to TRBD2. Germline trimming cut 5 bases from V and 6 bases from J; bases unmatched to any gene: 7. The CDR3 runs 15 residues. Germline lookup yields CDR1 SGHTA and CDR2 FQGNSA. The CDR3 nucleotides are TGTGCCAGCAGCACTCCACTAGCGGGAACCAATGAGCAGTTCTTC. It codes for CASSTPLAGTNEQFF.

This chain connects TRBV11-2 to TRBJ2-1; 9 bases align to TRBD2. There are 15 residues in the CDR3. CDR1 and CDR2 (germline): SGHAT, FQNNGV. Losses at the gene ends were 5 bases for V and 12 bases for J; bases not matched to a gene: 14. CDR3 in amino acids: CASSPHGGRARWQFF. As DNA, the CDR3 is TGTGCCAGCAGCCCCCACGGCGGGAGGGCCAGGTGGCAGTTCTTC.

V and J are TRBV7-2 and TRBJ2-1; 7 bases are a match to TRBD1. Germline trimming cut 6 bases from V and 9 bases from J; bases unmatched to any gene: 8. The CDR3 covers 13 residues. The germline V gene has CDR1 SGHTA and CDR2 FQGNSA. CDR3 protein: CASRATGVGEQFF. CDR3 DNA: TGTGCCAGCAGGGCTACAGGGGTGGGTGAGCAGTTCTTC.

This clone was picked up one time. The chain links TRBV10-1 to TRBJ2-2; D is undetermined. Deletions cut 6 bases from V and 4 bases from J, with 6 bases between. There are 12 residues in the CDR3. The germline gives CDR1 WNHNN, CDR2 SYGVQD (reference sequence). The CDR3 DNA follows: TGCGCCAGCAGCCCTTTCACCGGGGAGCTGTTTTTT. It yields the protein CASSPFTGELFF.

The rearrangement uses TRBV5-4 and TRBJ1-2; no definite D call. V gave up 4 bases and J gave up 2 bases, with 15 bases separating them. Germline V gene lookup returns CDR1 SGHNT and CDR2 YYREEE (reference sequence). The CDR3 extends over 15 amino acids. The CDR3 sequence: CASSPLVAENYGYTF. In nucleotides, the CDR3 is TGTGCCAGCAGCCCCCTTGTGGCCGAAAACTATGGCTACACCTTC.

The chain uses TRBV5-1 and TRBJ2-1; 8 positions agree with TRBD2. Germline V lookup: CDR1 SGHRS, CDR2 YFSETQ. The ends lost 4 bases at V and 4 bases at J; junction bases unmatched: 10. CDR3 length equals 16 residues. In DNA form, the CDR3 reads TGCGCCAGCAGCCCAACTACTAGCGGATCTTACAATGAGCAGTTCTTC. It encodes CASSPTTSGSYNEQFF.

CDR3 residues: CASSSTSPSTGELFF. The CDR3 bases are TGCGCCAGCAGCTCGACTAGTCCTAGCACCGGGGAGCTGTTTTTT. The rearrangement links TRBV5-1 to TRBJ2-2; D may be TRBD2 (6 bases). There are 15 residues in the CDR3. Germline V lookup: CDR1 SGHRS, CDR2 YFSETQ. Trimming removed 3 bases at V and 4 bases at J, with 13 bases between.

The V gene is TRBV7-2, the J gene TRBJ2-5; TRBD2 agrees at 10 bases. Per germline, CDR1 SGHTA and CDR2 FQGNSA. V lost 2 bases to trimming and J lost 2 bases; unmatched junction nucleotides: 5. The CDR3 totals 16 residues. CDR3 region: CASSLWASGGQETQYF. In DNA, the CDR3 is TGTGCCAGCAGCTTATGGGCTAGCGGGGGACAAGAGACCCAGTACTTC.

CDR3 coding DNA: TGTGCCAGCACTCGGACTAGCGCAAGAACAGCGGATACGCAGTATTTT. Encoded protein: CASTRTSARTADTQYF. The V and J genes are TRBV28 and TRBJ2-3, with 9 nucleotides matching TRBD2. The CDR3 runs 16 residues. Unmatched junction bases numbered 14, after V lost 7 bases and J lost 6 bases. Germline V CDR1 and CDR2: MDHEN, SYDVKM. Full variable domain (rest looked up from reference TRBV28 and TRBJ2-3): DVKVTQSSRYLVKRTGEKVFLECVQDMDHENMFWYRQDPGLGLRLIYFSYDVKMKEKGDIPEGYSVSREKKERFSLILESASTNQTSMYLCASTRTSARTADTQYFGPGTRLTVL.

The chain recombines TRBV10-3 with TRBJ1-1; D perhaps matches TRBD1 (6 bases). CDR3 length: 14 amino acids. Trimming cost V 4 bases and J 1 base, with 10 bases left between them. Germline CDR1 reads ENHRY; CDR2 reads SYGVKD. The CDR3 protein is CAISARQENTEAFF. DNA of the CDR3: TGTGCCATCAGTGCCCGACAGGAGAACACTGAAGCTTTCTTT.

This sequence joins TRBV7-3 and TRBJ2-7; the match to TRBD2 covers 8 bases. Losses at the gene ends were 0 bases for V and 3 bases for J; bases not matched to a gene: 10. CDR3 size: 17 residues. Germline V gene sequence: CDR1 SGHTA, CDR2 FQGTGA. As DNA, the CDR3 is TGTGCCAGCAGCTTAACGGGGATCCGGGAGGGGCACTACGAGCAGTACTTC. As protein: CASSLTGIREGHYEQYF.

This clone has a handful of counts. The chain carries TRBV10-1 and TRBJ2-7, with no clear D. The CDR3 sequence is 16 residues long. In germline, CDR1 is WNHNN, CDR2 SYGVQD (reference sequence). Deletions cut 0 bases from V and 5 bases from J, with 17 bases between. The DNA for the CDR3 is TGCGCCAGCAGTGAGTCTTGGGTTGGTCTAGGTGACGAGCAGTACTTC. Amino acid sequence: CASSESWVGLGDEQYF.